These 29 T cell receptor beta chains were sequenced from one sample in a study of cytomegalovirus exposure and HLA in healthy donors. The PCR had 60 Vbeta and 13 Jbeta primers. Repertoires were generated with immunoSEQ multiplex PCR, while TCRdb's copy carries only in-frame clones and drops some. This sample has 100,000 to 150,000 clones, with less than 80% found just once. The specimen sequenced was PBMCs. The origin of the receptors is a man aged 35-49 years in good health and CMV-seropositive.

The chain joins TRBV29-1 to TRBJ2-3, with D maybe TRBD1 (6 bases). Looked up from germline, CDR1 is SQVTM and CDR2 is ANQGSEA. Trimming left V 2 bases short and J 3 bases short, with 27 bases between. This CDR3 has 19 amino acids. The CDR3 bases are TGCAGCGTTGAATCTTTTCGGGACATCGGCCAAAGCACTACAGATACGCAGTATTTT. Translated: CSVESFRDIGQSTTDTQYF.

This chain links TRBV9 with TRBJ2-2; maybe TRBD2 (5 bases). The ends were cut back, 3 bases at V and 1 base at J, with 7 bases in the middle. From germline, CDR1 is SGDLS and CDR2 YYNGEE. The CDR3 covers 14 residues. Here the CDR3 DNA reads TGTGCCAGCAGCGCCGGAGGGAACACCGGGGAGCTGTTTTTT. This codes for CASSAGGNTGELFF.

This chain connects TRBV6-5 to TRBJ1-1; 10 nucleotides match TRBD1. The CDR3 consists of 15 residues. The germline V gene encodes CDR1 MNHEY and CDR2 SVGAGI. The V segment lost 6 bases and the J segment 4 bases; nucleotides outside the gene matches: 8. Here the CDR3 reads CASSHDRDRGTEAFF. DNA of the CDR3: TGTGCCAGCAGCCATGATAGGGACAGGGGCACTGAAGCTTTCTTT.

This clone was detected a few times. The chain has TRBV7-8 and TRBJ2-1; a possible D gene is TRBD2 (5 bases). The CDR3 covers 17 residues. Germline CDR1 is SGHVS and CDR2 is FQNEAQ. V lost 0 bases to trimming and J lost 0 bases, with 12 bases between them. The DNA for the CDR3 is TGTGCCAGCAGCTTAGCTGGCCGGGATCTCTCCTACAATGAGCAGTTCTTC. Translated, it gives CASSLAGRDLSYNEQFF.

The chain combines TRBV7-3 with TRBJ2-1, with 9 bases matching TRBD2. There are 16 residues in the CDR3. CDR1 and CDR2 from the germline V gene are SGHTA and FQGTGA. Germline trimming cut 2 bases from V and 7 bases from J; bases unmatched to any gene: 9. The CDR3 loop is CASSLSVGGRGNEQFF. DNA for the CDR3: TGTGCCAGCAGCTTATCGGTTGGCGGGAGGGGGAATGAGCAGTTCTTC.

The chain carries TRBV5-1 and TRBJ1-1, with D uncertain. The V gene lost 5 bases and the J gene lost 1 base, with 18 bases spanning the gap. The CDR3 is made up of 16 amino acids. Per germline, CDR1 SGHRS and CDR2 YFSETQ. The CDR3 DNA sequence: TGCGCCAGCAGGTTTGGGTCGGCGGGCAGGAACACTGAAGCTTTCTTT. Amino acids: CASRFGSAGRNTEAFF.

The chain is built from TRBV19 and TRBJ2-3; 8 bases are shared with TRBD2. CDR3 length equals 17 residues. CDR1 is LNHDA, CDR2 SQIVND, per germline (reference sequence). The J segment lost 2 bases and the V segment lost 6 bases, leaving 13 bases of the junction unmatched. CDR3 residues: CASSRGGGGPPTDTQYF. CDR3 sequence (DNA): TGTGCCAGTAGCCGCGGGGGCGGGGGGCCACCCACAGATACGCAGTATTTT.

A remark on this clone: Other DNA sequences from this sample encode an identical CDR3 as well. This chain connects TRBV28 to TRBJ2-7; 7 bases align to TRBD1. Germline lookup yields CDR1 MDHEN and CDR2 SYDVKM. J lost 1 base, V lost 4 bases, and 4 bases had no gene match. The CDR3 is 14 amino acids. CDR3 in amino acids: CASSSPGQSYEQYF. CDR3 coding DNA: TGTGCCAGCAGTTCCCCGGGACAGTCCTACGAGCAGTACTTC. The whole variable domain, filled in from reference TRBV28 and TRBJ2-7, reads DVKVTQSSRYLVKRTGEKVFLECVQDMDHENMFWYRQDPGLGLRLIYFSYDVKMKEKGDIPEGYSVSREKKERFSLILESASTNQTSMYLCASSSPGQSYEQYFGPGTRLTVT.

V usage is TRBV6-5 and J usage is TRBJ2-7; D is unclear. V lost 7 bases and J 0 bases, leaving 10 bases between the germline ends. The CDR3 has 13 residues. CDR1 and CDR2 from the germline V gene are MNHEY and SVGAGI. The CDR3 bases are TGTGCCAGCACTTCTATTAGCTCCTACGAGCAGTACTTC. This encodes CASTSISSYEQYF.

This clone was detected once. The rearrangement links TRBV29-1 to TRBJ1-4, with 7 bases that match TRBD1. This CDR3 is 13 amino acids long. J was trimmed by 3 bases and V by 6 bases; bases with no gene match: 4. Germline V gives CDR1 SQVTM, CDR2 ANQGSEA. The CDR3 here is CSVIDRANEKLFF. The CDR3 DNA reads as TGCAGCGTAATCGACAGGGCTAATGAAAAACTGTTTTTT.

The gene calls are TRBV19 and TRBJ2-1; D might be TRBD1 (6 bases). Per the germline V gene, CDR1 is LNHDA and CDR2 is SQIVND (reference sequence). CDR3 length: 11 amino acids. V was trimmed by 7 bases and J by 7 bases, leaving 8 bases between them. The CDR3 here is CASIQGNEQFF. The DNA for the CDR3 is TGTGCCAGTATACAGGGAAATGAGCAGTTCTTC.

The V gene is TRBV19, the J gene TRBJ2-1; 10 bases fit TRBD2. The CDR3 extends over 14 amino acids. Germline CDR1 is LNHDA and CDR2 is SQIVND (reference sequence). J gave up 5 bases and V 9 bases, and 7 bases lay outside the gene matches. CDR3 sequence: CASQREGLDNEQFF. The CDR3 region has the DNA TGTGCCAGCCAGCGGGAGGGCCTCGACAATGAGCAGTTCTTC.

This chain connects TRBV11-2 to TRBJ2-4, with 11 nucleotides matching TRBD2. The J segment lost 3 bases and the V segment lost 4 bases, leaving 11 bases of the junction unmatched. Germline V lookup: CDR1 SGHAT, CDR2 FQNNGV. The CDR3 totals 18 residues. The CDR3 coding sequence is TGTGCCAGCAGCTCCCCACTTAGCGGGAGGGTAGGCAAAAACATTCAGTACTTC. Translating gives CASSSPLSGRVGKNIQYF.

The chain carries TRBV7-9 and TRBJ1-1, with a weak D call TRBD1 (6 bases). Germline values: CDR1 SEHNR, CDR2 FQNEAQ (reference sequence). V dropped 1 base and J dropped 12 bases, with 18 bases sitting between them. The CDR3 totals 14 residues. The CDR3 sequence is CASSLGGGRRPTFF. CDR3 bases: TGTGCCAGCAGCTTAGGGGGGGGGCGTCGGCCAACTTTCTTT.

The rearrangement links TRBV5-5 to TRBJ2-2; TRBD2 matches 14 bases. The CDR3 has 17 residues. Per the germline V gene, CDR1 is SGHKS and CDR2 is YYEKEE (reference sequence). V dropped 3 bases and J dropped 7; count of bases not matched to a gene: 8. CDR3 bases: TGTGCCAGCAGCTACGGACTAGCGGGGGGACCGGACGGGGAGCTGTTTTTT. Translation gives CASSYGLAGGPDGELFF.

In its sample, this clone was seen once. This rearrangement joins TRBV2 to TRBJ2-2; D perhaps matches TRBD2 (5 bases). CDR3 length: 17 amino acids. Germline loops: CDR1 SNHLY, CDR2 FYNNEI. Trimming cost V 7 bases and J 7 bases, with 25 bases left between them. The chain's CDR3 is CASIARLEEEESGELFF. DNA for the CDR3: TGTGCCAGCATCGCTAGGCTAGAGGAGGAGGAGAGCGGGGAGCTGTTTTTT.

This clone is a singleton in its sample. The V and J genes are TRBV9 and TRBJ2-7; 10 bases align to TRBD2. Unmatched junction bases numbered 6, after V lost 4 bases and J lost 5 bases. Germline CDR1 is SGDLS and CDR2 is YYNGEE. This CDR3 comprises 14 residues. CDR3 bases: TGTGCCAGCAGCTTCCTAGCGGGAGTTGACGAGCAGTACTTC. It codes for CASSFLAGVDEQYF.

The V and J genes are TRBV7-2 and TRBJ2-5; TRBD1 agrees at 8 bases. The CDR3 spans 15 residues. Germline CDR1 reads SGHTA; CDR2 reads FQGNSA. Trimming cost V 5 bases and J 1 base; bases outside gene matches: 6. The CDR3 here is CASSRPTGAQETQYF. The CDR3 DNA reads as TGTGCCAGCAGCCGCCCGACAGGGGCCCAAGAGACCCAGTACTTC. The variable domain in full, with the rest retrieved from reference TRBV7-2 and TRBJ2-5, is GAGVSQSPSNKVTEKGKDVELRCDPISGHTALYWYRQSLGQGLEFLIYFQGNSAPDKSGLPSDRFSAERTGGSVSTLTIQRTQQEDSAVYLCASSRPTGAQETQYFGPGTRLLVL.

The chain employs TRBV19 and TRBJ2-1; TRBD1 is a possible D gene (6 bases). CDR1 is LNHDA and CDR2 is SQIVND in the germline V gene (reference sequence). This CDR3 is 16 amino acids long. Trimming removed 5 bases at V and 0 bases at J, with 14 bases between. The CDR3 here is CASSRLDSSSYNEQFF. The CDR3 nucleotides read TGTGCCAGTAGTCGGCTGGACAGTAGCTCCTACAATGAGCAGTTCTTC. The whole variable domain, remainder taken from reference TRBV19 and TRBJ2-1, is DGGITQSPKYLFRKEGQNVTLSCEQNLNHDAMYWYRQDPGQGLRLIYYSQIVNDFQKGDIAEGYSVSREKKESFPLTVTSAQKNPTAFYLCASSRLDSSSYNEQFFGPGTRLTVL.

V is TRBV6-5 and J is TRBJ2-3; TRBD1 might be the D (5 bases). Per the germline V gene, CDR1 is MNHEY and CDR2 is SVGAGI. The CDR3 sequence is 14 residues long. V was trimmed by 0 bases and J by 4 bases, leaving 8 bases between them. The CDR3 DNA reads TGTGCCAGCAGTTACTCGCAGGGCGCAGATACGCAGTATTTT. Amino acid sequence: CASSYSQGADTQYF.

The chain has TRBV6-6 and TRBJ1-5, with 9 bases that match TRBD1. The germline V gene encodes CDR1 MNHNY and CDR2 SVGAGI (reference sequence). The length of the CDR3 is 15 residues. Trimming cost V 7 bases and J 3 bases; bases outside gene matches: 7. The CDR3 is CASNPGTGNNQPQHF. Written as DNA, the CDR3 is TGTGCCAGCAACCCCGGGACAGGGAACAATCAGCCCCAGCATTTT.

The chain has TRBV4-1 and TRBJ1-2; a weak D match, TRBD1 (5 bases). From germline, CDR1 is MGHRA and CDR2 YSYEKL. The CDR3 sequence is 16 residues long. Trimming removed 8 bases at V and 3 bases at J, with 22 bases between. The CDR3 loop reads CASGPLQQVSYYGYTF. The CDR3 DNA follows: TGCGCCAGCGGCCCCCTCCAACAGGTGTCCTACTATGGCTACACCTTC.

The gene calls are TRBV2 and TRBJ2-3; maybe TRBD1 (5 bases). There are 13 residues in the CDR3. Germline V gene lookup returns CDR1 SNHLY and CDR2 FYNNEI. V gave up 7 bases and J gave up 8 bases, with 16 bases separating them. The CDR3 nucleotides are TGTGCCAGCAACATCAAGCGACAGTTTACGCAGTATTTT. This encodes CASNIKRQFTQYF.

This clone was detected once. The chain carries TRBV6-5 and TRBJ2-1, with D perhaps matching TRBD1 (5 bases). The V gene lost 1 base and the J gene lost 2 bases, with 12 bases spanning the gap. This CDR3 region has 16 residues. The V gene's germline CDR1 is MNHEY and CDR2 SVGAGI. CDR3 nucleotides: TGTGCCAGCAGTTACTATAGGGGTGATGCCTACAATGAGCAGTTCTTC. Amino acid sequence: CASSYYRGDAYNEQFF.

The CDR3 DNA reads as TGTGCCAGCAGCTTTGACAGGGGCAGGGGTGAAAAACTGTTTTTT. Protein product: CASSFDRGRGEKLFF. The gene calls are TRBV7-6 and TRBJ1-4; 8 positions match TRBD1. The CDR3 runs 15 residues. Germline assignment: CDR1 SGHVS and CDR2 FNYEAQ. The V segment lost 3 bases and the J segment 7 bases; nucleotides outside the gene matches: 7.

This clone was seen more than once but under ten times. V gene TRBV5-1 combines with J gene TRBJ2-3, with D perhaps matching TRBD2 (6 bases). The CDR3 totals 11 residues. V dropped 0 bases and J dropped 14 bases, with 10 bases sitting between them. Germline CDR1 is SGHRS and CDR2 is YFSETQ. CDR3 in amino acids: CASSLGGEPYF. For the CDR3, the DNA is TGCGCCAGCAGCTTGGGCGGGGAGCCGTATTTT.

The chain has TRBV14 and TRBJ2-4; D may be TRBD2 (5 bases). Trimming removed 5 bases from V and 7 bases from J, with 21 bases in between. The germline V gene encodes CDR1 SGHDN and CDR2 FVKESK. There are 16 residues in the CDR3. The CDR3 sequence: CASSLRHEGAGNIQYF. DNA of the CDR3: TGTGCCAGCAGCTTGAGGCATGAGGGAGCAGGCAACATTCAGTACTTC.

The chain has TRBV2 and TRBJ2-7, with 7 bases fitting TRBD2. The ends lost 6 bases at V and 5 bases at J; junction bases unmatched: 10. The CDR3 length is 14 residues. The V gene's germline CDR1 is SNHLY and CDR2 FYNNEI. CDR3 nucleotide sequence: TGTGCCAGCAGGAAGGAGCGGGACTTCCACGAGCAGTACTTC. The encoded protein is CASRKERDFHEQYF.

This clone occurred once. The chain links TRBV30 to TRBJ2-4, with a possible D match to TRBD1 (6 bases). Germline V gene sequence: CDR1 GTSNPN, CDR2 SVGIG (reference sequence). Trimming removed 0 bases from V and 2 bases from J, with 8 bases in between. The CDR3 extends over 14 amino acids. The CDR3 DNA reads TGTGCCTGGAGTGTAGGGGGTTCCAAAAACATTCAGTACTTC. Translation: CAWSVGGSKNIQYF.